These T cell receptor beta chains were read from a single sample in a study of CD8+ T cells in alopecia areata. Some clones are missing from TCRdb's copy, which holds only in-frame ones; the method was immunoSEQ multiplex PCR. Counted here are more than 100,000 clones, around 50% occurring once; the ten biggest clones make up 4.5% to 5.5%. This sample comprised CD4+ T cells sorted from blood, obtained at week 0. The receptors were gathered from a human donor with alopecia areata. Both conserved end residues are part of each CDR3. A D gene is named only where the DNA matches it firmly. Rows may omit the clone size; those that give it use once, few, many or a size class.

j_call: TRBJ2-3; v_call: TRBV4-1; d_call: -; clone_size: -; cdr3_nt: TGCGCCAGCAGCCAAGTAGTGAGGGGAACCACAGATACGCAGTATTTT; cdr3_aa: CASSQVVRGTTDTQYF
j_call: TRBJ1-5; v_call: TRBV19; d_call: -; clone_size: -; cdr3_nt: TGTGCCAGTACGGACTGGTCGGGCCAGCCCCAGCATTTT; cdr3_aa: CASTDWSGQPQHF
j_call: TRBJ2-3; v_call: TRBV7-2; d_call: -; clone_size: once; cdr3_nt: TGTGCCAGCAGCTTACAGTCCACAGATACGCAGTATTTT; cdr3_aa: CASSLQSTDTQYF
j_call: TRBJ1-2; v_call: TRBV5-6; d_call: -; clone_size: few; cdr3_nt: TGTGCCAGCAGCTTGTGGCGAGCTAACTATGGCTACACCTTC; cdr3_aa: CASSLWRANYGYTF
j_call: TRBJ2-3; v_call: TRBV5-1; d_call: -; clone_size: -; cdr3_nt: TGCGCCAGCAGCTTTAGAGGGGCCGCCGCAGATACGCAGTATTTT; cdr3_aa: CASSFRGAAADTQYF
j_call: TRBJ2-5; v_call: TRBV5-1; d_call: -; clone_size: few; cdr3_nt: TGCGCCAGCAGCTTGGATGGGGAGACCCAGTACTTC; cdr3_aa: CASSLDGETQYF
j_call: TRBJ2-1; v_call: TRBV28; d_call: -; clone_size: -; cdr3_nt: TGTGCCAGCAGCTCAAGCGGGCTAAGATACAATGAGCAGTTCTTC; cdr3_aa: CASSSSGLRYNEQFF
j_call: TRBJ2-5; v_call: TRBV5-1; d_call: -; clone_size: -; cdr3_nt: TGCGCCAGCAGCTTGGGATCCGGGCCAGCACAAGAGACCCAGTACTTC; cdr3_aa: CASSLGSGPAQETQYF
j_call: TRBJ2-3; v_call: TRBV5-4; d_call: TRBD2; clone_size: -; cdr3_nt: TGTGCCAGCAGCTTGGACCCCCAGCGGGGGCGGGGAGATACGCAGTATTTT; cdr3_aa: CASSLDPQRGRGDTQYF
j_call: TRBJ2-2; v_call: TRBV27; d_call: -; clone_size: few; cdr3_nt: TGTGCCAGCAGATTGGACACCCCTGGCGAAACCGGGGAGCTGTTTTTT; cdr3_aa: CASRLDTPGETGELFF
j_call: TRBJ2-6; v_call: TRBV7-2; d_call: -; clone_size: few; cdr3_nt: TGTGCCAGCAGCTTAGGTTCGGGATTCAGCTCTGGGGCCAACGTCCTGACTTTC; cdr3_aa: CASSLGSGFSSGANVLTF
j_call: TRBJ1-3; v_call: TRBV7-2; d_call: TRBD1; clone_size: -; cdr3_nt: TGTGCCAGCAGCTCGGGACAGGGGACTGGAAACACCATATATTTT; cdr3_aa: CASSSGQGTGNTIYF
j_call: TRBJ2-1; v_call: TRBV4-1; d_call: -; clone_size: few; cdr3_nt: TGCGCCAGCAGCCTAAGGCCGTCAGGGGAGGTTGAGCAGTTCTTC; cdr3_aa: CASSLRPSGEVEQFF
j_call: TRBJ2-7; v_call: TRBV7-2; d_call: TRBD2; clone_size: -; cdr3_nt: TGTGCCAGCAGCTTAAGGGCTGGCGGGGGAACCTACGAGCAGTACTTC; cdr3_aa: CASSLRAGGGTYEQYF
j_call: TRBJ2-6; v_call: TRBV30; d_call: -; clone_size: -; cdr3_nt: TGTGCCACAGGAGAAGGGGGTGCTGGGGCCAACGTCCTGACTTTC; cdr3_aa: CATGEGGAGANVLTF
j_call: TRBJ1-6; v_call: TRBV7-2; d_call: TRBD1; clone_size: -; cdr3_nt: TGTGCCAGCAGCCCCCGGGACAGTAATTCACCCCTCCACTTT; cdr3_aa: CASSPRDSNSPLHF
j_call: TRBJ2-7; v_call: TRBV30; d_call: -; clone_size: -; cdr3_nt: TGTGCCTGGAGTTTTAGCCAGCTCTACGAGCAGTACTTC; cdr3_aa: CAWSFSQLYEQYF
j_call: TRBJ1-1; v_call: TRBV19; d_call: TRBD1; clone_size: few; cdr3_nt: TGTGCCAGTAAACAAGGGACAGGGAACACTGAAGCTTTCTTT; cdr3_aa: CASKQGTGNTEAFF
j_call: TRBJ1-2; v_call: TRBV4-3; d_call: -; clone_size: -; cdr3_nt: TGCGCCAGCAGCCAAGTGCAGGGAACCTATGGCTACACCTTC; cdr3_aa: CASSQVQGTYGYTF
j_call: TRBJ2-5; v_call: TRBV19; d_call: TRBD2; clone_size: -; cdr3_nt: TGTGCCAGTAGTCAAGCGGGAGGGCCGCGAGAGACCCAGTACTTC; cdr3_aa: CASSQAGGPRETQYF
j_call: TRBJ2-3; v_call: TRBV27; d_call: -; clone_size: few; cdr3_nt: TGTGCCAGCAAGGTAGCCTACACAGATACGCAGTATTTT; cdr3_aa: CASKVAYTDTQYF
j_call: TRBJ2-3; v_call: TRBV9; d_call: TRBD2; clone_size: -; cdr3_nt: TGTGCCAGCAGCGTGACACTAGCGGATAGCACAGATACGCAGTATTTT; cdr3_aa: CASSVTLADSTDTQYF
j_call: TRBJ1-5; v_call: TRBV4-3; d_call: TRBD1; clone_size: few; cdr3_nt: TGCGCCAGCAGCCAAGGGACAGGGGGTACTCAGCCCCAGCATTTT; cdr3_aa: CASSQGTGGTQPQHF
j_call: TRBJ1-2; v_call: TRBV7-8; d_call: TRBD1; clone_size: -; cdr3_nt: TGTGCCAGCAGACCAATCCAGGGGGCCGGTGGCTACACCTTC; cdr3_aa: CASRPIQGAGGYTF
j_call: TRBJ2-5; v_call: TRBV7-6; d_call: -; clone_size: -; cdr3_nt: TGTGCCAGCTCCCGGGGGCTCCAAGAGACCCAGTACTTC; cdr3_aa: CASSRGLQETQYF
j_call: TRBJ2-7; v_call: TRBV2; d_call: -; clone_size: few; cdr3_nt: TGTGCCAGCAGTTTGGGGGCGCGGTACGAGCAGTACTTC; cdr3_aa: CASSLGARYEQYF
j_call: TRBJ2-7; v_call: TRBV7-2; d_call: TRBD2; clone_size: few; cdr3_nt: TGTGCCAGCAGCTTTAGCGGGGGAACCTACGAGCAGTACTTC; cdr3_aa: CASSFSGGTYEQYF
j_call: TRBJ1-6; v_call: TRBV25-1; d_call: -; clone_size: -; cdr3_nt: TGTGCCAGCAGTTCGCCTGGGCGGTCACCCCTCCACTTT; cdr3_aa: CASSSPGRSPLHF
j_call: TRBJ1-1; v_call: TRBV4-3; d_call: -; clone_size: few; cdr3_nt: TGCGCCAGCAGCCAGGGTCAACGGAACACTGAAGCTTTCTTT; cdr3_aa: CASSQGQRNTEAFF
j_call: TRBJ2-3; v_call: TRBV7-2; d_call: -; clone_size: few; cdr3_nt: TGTGCCAGCAGCCTACTAGCCCCGGATACGCAGTATTTT; cdr3_aa: CASSLLAPDTQYF
j_call: TRBJ2-2; v_call: TRBV6-6; d_call: -; clone_size: -; cdr3_nt: TGTGCCGGGGGTCCTCCGGGCACCGGGGAGCTGTTTTTT; cdr3_aa: CAGGPPGTGELFF
j_call: TRBJ2-3; v_call: TRBV5-1; d_call: -; clone_size: -; cdr3_nt: TGCGCCAGCGCGGTTCTGGAGGATACGCAGTATTTT; cdr3_aa: CASAVLEDTQYF
j_call: TRBJ1-2; v_call: TRBV6-6; d_call: -; clone_size: -; cdr3_nt: TGTGCCAGCAGGGCCCCTCGGGGCTACACCTTC; cdr3_aa: CASRAPRGYTF
j_call: TRBJ2-7; v_call: TRBV5-1; d_call: TRBD2; clone_size: -; cdr3_nt: TGCGCCAGCGCGGTAGCGGGAGGTCCCCACGAGCAGTACTTC; cdr3_aa: CASAVAGGPHEQYF
j_call: TRBJ2-3; v_call: TRBV7-9; d_call: -; clone_size: -; cdr3_nt: TGTGCCAGCAGCTCCCAGGGCGGGGACACAGATACGCAGTATTTT; cdr3_aa: CASSSQGGDTDTQYF
j_call: TRBJ2-5; v_call: TRBV7-2; d_call: TRBD2; clone_size: -; cdr3_nt: TGTGCCAGCAGCCCGACGTTAGCGGGGGGGACCCAGTACTTC; cdr3_aa: CASSPTLAGGTQYF
j_call: TRBJ2-2; v_call: TRBV5-5; d_call: -; clone_size: -; cdr3_nt: TGTGCCAGCAGCTCAGAACCCTGGGAGCTGTTTTTT; cdr3_aa: CASSSEPWELFF
j_call: TRBJ2-5; v_call: TRBV7-8; d_call: TRBD2; clone_size: -; cdr3_nt: TGTGCCAGCAGCTTAGCAGGACTAGCGGGAGGTGGGACCCAGTACTTC; cdr3_aa: CASSLAGLAGGGTQYF
j_call: TRBJ2-1; v_call: TRBV7-8; d_call: TRBD2; clone_size: -; cdr3_nt: TGTGCCAGCAGCCCTGTCGGGGGGGGAACCTACAATGAGCAGTTCTTC; cdr3_aa: CASSPVGGGTYNEQFF